This T cell receptor (beta chain) was profiled in a study of regulatory T cells in long-lasting Graves disease. Study findings and constraints: Newly diagnosed Graves' patients had higher TCR diversity than persistent ones. Favored gene segments in persistent disease were TRBV28, TRBJ1-2 and TRBJ2-5.

The sample's time point: newly diagnosed GD, antithyroid drugs for less than 3 months. From PBMCs, RNA was extracted and then used to make the TCR library. Each patient gave approximately 10 milliliters of EDTA-anticoagulated peripheral blood. Arm-PCR of CDR3 regions and iRepertoire HTBI primers were used to build TCR beta libraries. Each CDR3 protein gets one entry after TCRdb re-called the multiplex PCR reads with MiXCR. The sample has hundreds of thousands of distinct CDR3 sequences, approximately 15% seen once. This clonotype appeared a few times. Its antigen is still unknown. Looked up from germline, CDR1 is GTSNPN and CDR2 is SVGIG (reference sequence). V was cut by 2 bases and J by 5 bases, with 15 bases left in between. This CDR3 has 14 residues. This sample also appeared in a second study, on T cells in Graves' hyperthyroidism and ophthalmopathy. That investigation notes: The TCR CDR3 first-round RT-PCR relied on the HTBI primer set.

This chain uses TRBV30 with TRBJ1-1; D is ambiguous. This sequence originates from a woman aged 25 to 39 with Graves disease. This sample comprised peripheral blood mononuclear cells (PBMCs), obtained at new diagnosis, from a patient treated with antithyroid drugs. The CDR3 loop is CAWSTPGRRTEAFF. CDR3 nucleotides: TGTGCCTGGAGTACCCCAGGACGAAGGACTGAAGCTTTCTTT.